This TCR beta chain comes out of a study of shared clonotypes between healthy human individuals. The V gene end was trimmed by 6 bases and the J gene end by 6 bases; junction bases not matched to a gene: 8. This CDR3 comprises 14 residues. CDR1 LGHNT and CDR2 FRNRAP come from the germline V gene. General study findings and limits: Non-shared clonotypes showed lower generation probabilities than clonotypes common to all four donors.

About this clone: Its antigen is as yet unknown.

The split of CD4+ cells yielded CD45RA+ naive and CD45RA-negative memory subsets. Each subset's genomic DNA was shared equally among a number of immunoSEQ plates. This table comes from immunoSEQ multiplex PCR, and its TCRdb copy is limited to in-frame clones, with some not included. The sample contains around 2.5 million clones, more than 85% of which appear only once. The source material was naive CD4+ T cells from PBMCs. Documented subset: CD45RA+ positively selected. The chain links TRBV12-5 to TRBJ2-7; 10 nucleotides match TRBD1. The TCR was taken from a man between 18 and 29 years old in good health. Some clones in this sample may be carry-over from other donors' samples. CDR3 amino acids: CASGAGTGDSEQYF. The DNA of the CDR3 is TGTGCTAGTGGAGCCGGGACAGGGGACTCCGAGCAGTACTTC.